This T cell receptor beta chain is from a study of T cell repertoires in cytomegalovirus infection. At the level of the study: Carrying CMV and the relevant HLA type showed in public TCR beta signatures. Notes on the study in general: Carriers of CMV and the relevant HLA type were discriminated by public TCR beta frequency. The ex vivo response showed dominance by HLA-C-restricted CMV-specific TCR beta clonotypes.

This clonotype came up a few times. Antigen: not known. The CDR3 is 14 amino acids. Germline CDR1 SGHNT, CDR2 YYREEE (reference sequence). The J segment lost 9 bases and the V segment lost 0 bases, leaving 4 bases of the junction unmatched. TCRdb recomputed calls from the reads with MiXCR, one row per CDR3 protein. The sample shows a few hundred thousand distinct CDR3 sequences, roughly 29% of them seen only once. The TCR sequence derives from a human donor in good health (CMV status not recorded). Some clones in this sample may be carry-over from other donors' samples. Material for sequencing was PBMCs. This rearrangement joins TRBV5-4 to TRBJ2-1; 9 nucleotides line up with TRBD2. The CDR3 DNA sequence: TGTGCCAGCAGCTTGGGAACTAGCGGGTTTGAGCAGTTCTTC. Residues: CASSLGTSGFEQFF. Complete variable domain (other parts from reference TRBV5-4 and TRBJ2-1): ETGVTQSPTHLIKTRGQQVTLRCSSQSGHNTVSWYQQALGQGPQFIFQYYREEENGRGNFPPRFSGLQFPNYSSELNVNALELDDSALYLCASSLGTSGFEQFFGPGTRLTVL.